These 24 T cell receptor beta chains were sequenced from one sample in a study of cytomegalovirus exposure and HLA in healthy donors. This PCR relied on a set of 60 Vbeta primers and 13 Jbeta primers. Sequencing used immunoSEQ multiplex PCR; TCRdb keeps in-frame clones, though not all of them. This sample has 90,000 or so clones, with 55% to 75% found just once. The sample consisted of PBMCs. The source is a woman aged 18-35 years in good health and CMV-seropositive.

This clone was recorded a few times. This chain joins TRBV6-1 and TRBJ1-4; 10 bases are shared with TRBD1. The CDR3 covers 15 residues. The V segment lost 2 bases and the J segment 4 bases; nucleotides outside the gene matches: 1. In germline, CDR1 is MNHNS, CDR2 SASEGT. The DNA of the CDR3 is TGTGCCAGCAGTGAATGGACAGGGGGTAATGAAAAACTGTTTTTT. Its translation is CASSEWTGGNEKLFF.

This clone was counted once. The V and J genes are TRBV27 and TRBJ2-7; 7 nucleotides match TRBD2. CDR1 is MNHEY and CDR2 is SMNVEV in the germline V gene (reference sequence). V lost 8 bases and J lost 2; bases outside the gene matches: 6. The CDR3 has 13 residues. CDR3 loop: CASWASGTYEQYF. The CDR3 nucleotides read TGTGCCAGCTGGGCTAGCGGAACCTACGAGCAGTACTTC.

J is TRBJ2-7 and V is TRBV5-5; tentative D call: TRBD2 (6 bases). CDR3 size: 15 residues. The V end lost 4 bases, the J end lost 0 bases, and 14 bases lay between the germline ends. Germline V gives CDR1 SGHKS, CDR2 YYEKEE (reference sequence). The chain's CDR3 is CASSGPGLPSYEQYF. CDR3 bases: TGTGCCAGCAGCGGACCGGGACTCCCCTCCTACGAGCAGTACTTC.

The chain joins TRBV5-5 to TRBJ1-3; no definite D call. The V gene lost 0 bases and the J gene lost 2 bases, with 9 bases spanning the gap. Germline CDR1 is SGHKS and CDR2 is YYEKEE (reference sequence). The CDR3 is 15 amino acids. In DNA form, the CDR3 reads TGTGCCAGCAGCTTGGCCGGGAAAACTGGAAACACCATATATTTT. Translating gives CASSLAGKTGNTIYF.

The V call is TRBV5-1, the J call TRBJ2-2; D is perhaps TRBD1 (7 bases). Looked up from germline, CDR1 is SGHRS and CDR2 is YFSETQ. Trimming shortened V by 4 bases and J by 1 base, and 14 bases separated the two germline ends. CDR3 length: 16 residues. CDR3 region: CASSGLQGRNTGELFF. The CDR3 nucleotides are TGCGCCAGCAGCGGACTACAGGGGCGGAACACCGGGGAGCTGTTTTTT.

V usage is TRBV18 and J usage is TRBJ1-5; no firm D call. Trimming cost V 2 bases and J 1 base, with 6 bases left between them. Germline V gene sequence: CDR1 KGHSH, CDR2 LQKENI. This CDR3 comprises 14 residues. CDR3 DNA sequence: TGTGCCAGCTCACCAGGCATAAGCAATCAGCCCCAGCATTTT. It encodes CASSPGISNQPQHF.

This clone was observed a few times. The chain is built from TRBV7-9 and TRBJ1-4; D might be TRBD1 (5 bases). The CDR3 is 17 amino acids. CDR1 is SEHNR and CDR2 is FQNEAQ in the germline V gene (reference sequence). Trimming removed 3 bases from V and 2 bases from J, with 16 bases in between. Written as DNA, the CDR3 is TGTGCCAGCAGCTTCCCCGGGGGGGGTTGGACTAATGAAAAACTGTTTTTT. Encoded protein: CASSFPGGGWTNEKLFF.

The V and J genes are TRBV5-4 and TRBJ2-1, with 11 nucleotides matching TRBD2. CDR3 size: 16 residues. From germline, CDR1 is SGHNT and CDR2 YYREEE (reference sequence). With V trimmed by 1 base and J by 7 bases, 7 bases remained unmatched. In DNA, the CDR3 is TGTGCCAGCAGCTTGCTGACTAGCGGGGTCGCGAATGAGCAGTTCTTC. This translates into CASSLLTSGVANEQFF.

This chain connects TRBV20-1 to TRBJ2-1; D call uncertain. CDR1 and CDR2 from the germline V gene are DFQATT and SNEGSKA (reference sequence). The ends were cut back, 3 bases at V and 4 bases at J, with 4 bases in the middle. The CDR3 is 11 residues long. The DNA of the CDR3 is TGCAGTGCTAGCGGTTACAATGAGCAGTTCTTC. Its translation is CSASGYNEQFF.

The chain uses TRBV29-1 and TRBJ2-3, with 13 bases identical to TRBD2. Germline V gives CDR1 SQVTM, CDR2 ANQGSEA. J lost 3 bases, V lost 6 bases, and 12 bases had no gene match. The CDR3 totals 17 residues. CDR3 sequence (DNA): TGCAGCGTGGCGGGACTAGCGGGGCTCGGGTCGACAGATACGCAGTATTTT. It encodes CSVAGLAGLGSTDTQYF.

The chain combines TRBV7-9 with TRBJ2-5; 9 bases are a match to TRBD1. Germline CDR1 and CDR2: SEHNR and FQNEAQ (reference sequence). The trim removed 3 bases at V and 4 bases at J, leaving 6 bases unmatched. The CDR3 has 15 amino acids. Here the CDR3 reads CASSFWDRVSETQYF. The DNA of the CDR3 is TGTGCCAGCAGCTTTTGGGACAGGGTTTCAGAGACCCAGTACTTC.

The CDR3 nucleotides are TGTGCCAGCAGCACGACAGGGGGCACAGATACGCAGTATTTT. It translates to CASSTTGGTDTQYF. The chain uses TRBV7-2 and TRBJ2-3, with 8 positions matching TRBD1. Germline trimming cut 5 bases from V and 1 base from J; bases unmatched to any gene: 2. CDR3 size: 14 residues. CDR1 is SGHTA, CDR2 FQGNSA, per germline.

The chain uses TRBV9 and TRBJ2-1; 12 nucleotides match TRBD2. V was pared by 3 bases and J by 8 bases, with 6 bases of the junction left unmatched. The CDR3 contains 15 residues. Germline V gives CDR1 SGDLS, CDR2 YYNGEE. CDR3 nucleotide sequence: TGTGCCAGCAGCGAGACTAGCGGGAGTAGCCATGAGCAGTTCTTC. As protein: CASSETSGSSHEQFF.

The V gene is TRBV27, the J gene TRBJ1-4; D is possibly TRBD1 (6 bases). CDR1 MNHEY and CDR2 SMNVEV come from the germline V gene (reference sequence). V was trimmed by 3 bases and J by 0 bases, leaving 11 bases between them. This CDR3 spans 16 amino acids. In nucleotides, the CDR3 is TGTGCCAGCAGTTTTACAGGGTTTGCAACTAATGAAAAACTGTTTTTT. Encoded protein: CASSFTGFATNEKLFF.

The chain carries TRBV19 and TRBJ1-1; D unclear. V was cut by 8 bases and J by 3 bases, with 4 bases left in between. This CDR3 has 10 amino acids. CDR1 and CDR2 (germline): LNHDA, SQIVND (reference sequence). The CDR3 DNA follows: TGTGCCAGTTTCGACACTGAAGCTTTCTTT. This gives the protein CASFDTEAFF.

This chain uses TRBV5-1 with TRBJ2-1; 11 bases match TRBD2. Looked up from germline, CDR1 is SGHRS and CDR2 is YFSETQ. This CDR3 has 16 amino acids. The ends lost 0 bases at V and 5 bases at J; junction bases unmatched: 4. The DNA of the CDR3 is TGCGCCAGCAGCTTGGGGACTAGCGGGTCCAACAATGAGCAGTTCTTC. Protein product: CASSLGTSGSNNEQFF.

Details on this clone: Other DNA sequences in the same sample also yield this CDR3. V and J are TRBV27 and TRBJ1-2; D perhaps matches TRBD1 (6 bases). This CDR3 comprises 15 residues. V was trimmed by 5 bases and J by 5 bases, leaving 18 bases between them. Per germline, CDR1 MNHEY and CDR2 SMNVEV (reference sequence). This CDR3 reads CASSAFRGSGYGYTF. As DNA, the CDR3 is TGTGCCAGCAGTGCATTTAGGGGGTCCGGTTATGGCTACACCTTC.

This chain connects TRBV7-6 to TRBJ2-7; D possibly corresponds to TRBD1 (6 bases). The CDR3 is 15 amino acids. Germline V lookup: CDR1 SGHVS, CDR2 FNYEAQ. V lost 5 bases and J 4 bases, leaving 18 bases between the germline ends. The DNA of the CDR3 is TGTGCCAGCAGCCCGCGACAGGATATCTTTTACGAGCAGTACTTC. This translates into CASSPRQDIFYEQYF.

In this sample, this clone turned up a few times. V is TRBV2 and J is TRBJ2-1, with TRBD1 matching 9 bases. This CDR3 comprises 15 residues. V shed 4 bases, J shed 6 bases, and the junction held 7 bases outside the gene matches. The germline gives CDR1 SNHLY, CDR2 FYNNEI. CDR3 sequence (DNA): TGTGCCAGCAGTGGGTTAACAGGGGGCGGCAATGAGCAGTTCTTC. It codes for CASSGLTGGGNEQFF. Drawing the rest from reference TRBV2 and TRBJ2-1, the complete variable domain is EPEVTQTPSHQVTQMGQEVILRCVPISNHLYFYWYRQILGQKVEFLVSFYNNEISEKSEIFDDQFSVERPDGSNFTLKIRSTKLEDSAMYFCASSGLTGGGNEQFFGPGTRLTVL.

The J gene is TRBJ2-3, the V gene TRBV19; 7 bases align to TRBD1. CDR3 length: 14 amino acids. Germline V gene lookup returns CDR1 LNHDA and CDR2 SQIVND (reference sequence). The V gene end was trimmed by 5 bases and the J gene end by 0 bases; junction bases not matched to a gene: 2. For the CDR3, the DNA is TGTGCCAGTAGTTTGGACAGGAGCACAGATACGCAGTATTTT. Its translation is CASSLDRSTDTQYF.

The chain combines TRBV9 with TRBJ2-2; D is perhaps TRBD1 (5 bases). Germline values: CDR1 SGDLS, CDR2 YYNGEE. This CDR3 has 14 amino acids. Trimming cost V 3 bases and J 7 bases, with 13 bases left between them. CDR3 sequence: CASSAQGWGGELFF. CDR3 DNA sequence: TGTGCCAGCAGCGCCCAGGGATGGGGCGGGGAGCTGTTTTTT. Together with reference TRBV9 and TRBJ2-2, the CDR3 gives the full variable domain: DSGVTQTPKHLITATGQRVTLRCSPRSGDLSVYWYQQSLDQGLQFLIQYYNGEERAKGNILERFSAQQFPDLHSELNLSSLELGDSALYFCASSAQGWGGELFFGEGSRLTVL.

This chain connects TRBV6-5 to TRBJ1-2; maybe TRBD1 (6 bases). CDR1 and CDR2 (germline): MNHEY, SVGAGI. V lost 5 bases to trimming and J lost 8 bases, with 21 bases between them. This CDR3 has 15 residues. The CDR3: CASSTHGGGPMGYTF. The CDR3, as DNA: TGTGCCAGCAGTACCCATGGGGGGGGCCCTATGGGCTACACCTTC.

As regards this clone: This clone may be a read error of a much larger clone one base away. The rearrangement links TRBV9 to TRBJ2-3; D gene ambiguous. V lost 4 bases and J lost 0, with 3 bases in between. Germline V CDR1 and CDR2: SGDLS, YYNGEE. This CDR3 region has 12 residues. For the CDR3, the DNA is TGTGCCAGCAGCCCGAGCACAGATACGCAGTATTTT. It codes for CASSPSTDTQYF.

The chain combines TRBV20-1 with TRBJ2-7, with unresolved D. The CDR3 loop spans 11 amino acids. Germline-derived CDR1 and CDR2 are DFQATT and SNEGSKA (reference sequence). V lost 4 bases, J lost 6 bases, and 10 bases lay in between. CDR3 region: CSATDGVEQYF. In DNA, the CDR3 is TGCAGTGCTACAGATGGAGTCGAGCAGTACTTC.